This T cell receptor beta chain derives from a study of T cell responses to AZD1222 COVID-19 vaccine. Study-level findings and limits: Reportedly, close to half of spike-specific TCRs are directed against unmutated variant regions. Donors were chiefly white British, with a greater number of females, and clonal diversity was perhaps underestimated. Only a handful of AZD1222 recipients tested seropositive at baseline. Repertoire sampling occurred only after the peak T cell response.

Per the germline V gene, CDR1 is SGDLS and CDR2 is YYNGEE. V lost 2 bases and J 0 bases, leaving 9 bases between the germline ends. The length of the CDR3 is 15 residues. Sequenced by immunoSEQ multiplex PCR; TCRdb stores in-frame clones only, minus some. The sample yields 88,000 or so clones, around 90% seen once. In regard to this clone: Its matching antigen is unknown.

This clonotype was obtained from an adult in good health. The material was peripheral blood, obtained on day 0 of AZD1222 vaccination. V and J are TRBV9 and TRBJ1-3; D remains ambiguous. CDR3 amino acids: CASSVLTGSGNTIYF. In nucleotides, the CDR3 is TGTGCCAGCAGCGTCCTAACGGGCTCTGGAAACACCATATATTTT.